This T cell receptor beta chain was sequenced for a study of Ad26.COV2.S vaccination and SARS-CoV-2 variants. This CDR3 region has 15 residues. V was trimmed by 3 bases and J by 2 bases, leaving 14 bases between them. CDR1 and CDR2 from the germline V gene are MNHEY and SMNVEV (reference sequence). A remark on this clone: Its antigen remains unidentified.

General study findings and limits: TCR breadth and depth estimates may have understated total T cell responses.

Profiled with immunoSEQ multiplex PCR; TCRdb holds only in-frame clones, not every one. There are over 110,000 clones in the sample; 75% to 90% occur only once, and 4% to 6% lies in the top ten. The chain is built from TRBV27 and TRBJ2-7, with a tentative D call TRBD2 (6 bases). This sequence originates from a human donor who had recovered from COVID-19. Material: peripheral blood, obtained after recovery from COVID-19. The CDR3 protein is CASSFGEELAYEQYF. CDR3 DNA sequence: TGTGCCAGCAGTTTTGGGGAGGAACTAGCCTACGAGCAGTACTTC.